This T cell receptor beta chain came from a study of blood T cell repertoires in COVID-19. On the study more broadly: Acute and convalescent COVID-19 specimens originated in the United States, Italy and Spain. Sample material is recorded as cDNA or gDNA derived from T cells, B-cell-depleted T cells, or PBMCs.

CDR1 is SGHTA and CDR2 is FQGNSA in the germline V gene. This CDR3 region has 14 residues. The ends lost 6 bases at V and 10 bases at J; junction bases unmatched: 5. In the study's own analysis: How many nucleated cells were present was estimated from reference gene primer amplification. Sequencing was performed with immunoSEQ multiplex PCR; in TCRdb, only in-frame clones are kept and a portion is missing. V and J calls and clone size are as listed in that table; D and trimming were resolved from the DNA. The table has hundreds of thousands of clones, over 70% seen once. V is TRBV7-2 and J is TRBJ1-6, with 11 bases identical to TRBD1. The TCR originated in a woman older than 75 with acute or convalescent COVID-19. The sequenced material came from peripheral blood. CDR3 region: CASSRTGGASPLHF. The CDR3 bases are TGTGCCAGCAGTAGGACAGGGGGCGCCTCACCCCTCCACTTT. The full variable domain, in which reference TRBV7-2 and TRBJ1-6 provide the parts outside the CDR3, is GAGVSQSPSNKVTEKGKDVELRCDPISGHTALYWYRQSLGQGLEFLIYFQGNSAPDKSGLPSDRFSAERTGGSVSTLTIQRTQQEDSAVYLCASSRTGGASPLHFGNGTRLTVT.